Below are 19 T cell receptor beta chains sequenced from a single sample in a study of beta chain features in type 1 diabetes. Expressed TCRB transcripts were sequenced because the entire RNA isolate underwent reverse transcription. Sequenced by immunoSEQ multiplex PCR; TCRdb stores in-frame clones only, minus some. The sample carries 900,000 or so clones, roughly 16% recorded once. The sample was naive CD4+ T cells from blood. The source is a woman younger than 30 in good health.

The chain employs TRBV5-1 and TRBJ2-6, with D uncertain. Trimming took off 4 bases at V and 0 bases at J, with 8 bases between the two ends. There are 15 residues in the CDR3. The germline gives CDR1 SGHRS, CDR2 YFSETQ. CDR3 protein: CASSPAYSGANVLTF. The CDR3 coding sequence is TGCGCCAGCAGCCCGGCTTACTCTGGGGCCAACGTCCTGACTTTC. The variable domain in full, completed from reference TRBV5-1 and TRBJ2-6, reads KAGVTQTPRYLIKTRGQQVTLSCSPISGHRSVSWYQQTPGQGLQFLFEYFSETQRNKGNFPGRFSGRQFSNSRSEMNVSTLELGDSALYLCASSPAYSGANVLTFGAGSRLTVL.

This clone was counted only a few times. The V gene is TRBV11-2, the J gene TRBJ2-2; D might be TRBD1 (5 bases). V was cut by 0 bases and J by 9 bases, with 14 bases left in between. The germline V gene has CDR1 SGHAT and CDR2 FQNNGV. CDR3 length: 15 amino acids. The CDR3 here is CASSLDSLGARELFF. The CDR3 DNA reads as TGTGCCAGCAGCTTAGATTCCCTTGGGGCCCGGGAGCTGTTTTTT.

The chain employs TRBV4-2 and TRBJ1-6, with no clear D. V was shortened by 0 bases and J by 11 bases, with 17 bases between the two germline ends. Germline V gene data show CDR1 as LGHNA and CDR2 as YNFKEQ. The CDR3 has 16 amino acids. The CDR3 protein is CASSQDLGGKRTPLHF. The CDR3 DNA follows: TGTGCCAGCAGCCAAGATCTTGGAGGAAAGAGAACACCCCTCCACTTT.

This clone showed up just a few times. J is TRBJ2-3 and V is TRBV13, with 16 bases that match TRBD2. The germline V gene has CDR1 PRHDT and CDR2 FYEKMQ (reference sequence). CDR3 length: 20 residues. With V trimmed by 5 bases and J by 2 bases, 13 bases remained unmatched. The CDR3 loop reads CASSAGGLAGGKDHTDTQYF. The DNA for the CDR3 is TGTGCCAGCAGCGCAGGGGGACTAGCGGGAGGGAAAGACCACACAGATACGCAGTATTTT.

The chain carries TRBV7-9 and TRBJ2-7, with D tentatively TRBD1 (5 bases). Trimming left V 1 base short and J 0 bases short, with 19 bases between. This CDR3 has 18 residues. Germline lookup yields CDR1 SEHNR and CDR2 FQNEAQ (reference sequence). The CDR3: CASSLELGRTGSSYEQYF. CDR3 bases: TGTGCCAGCAGCTTAGAACTGGGTAGAACAGGAAGCTCCTACGAGCAGTACTTC.

This chain links TRBV18 with TRBJ2-7; possibly TRBD1 or TRBD2 for D (5 bases each). This CDR3 is built from 14 residues. V lost 6 bases and J 0 bases, leaving 12 bases between the germline ends. Germline values: CDR1 KGHSH, CDR2 LQKENI. The CDR3: CASSPGTSSYEQYF. The CDR3, as DNA: TGTGCCAGCTCTCCTGGGACCAGCTCCTACGAGCAGTACTTC.

The chain employs TRBV19 and TRBJ2-3; no clear D. CDR1 and CDR2 from the germline V gene are LNHDA and SQIVND (reference sequence). The CDR3 sequence is 15 residues long. The germline V and J ends were trimmed by 4 bases and 6 bases, with 17 bases remaining between them. The CDR3 region is CASSTNSPVGDTQYF. CDR3 sequence (DNA): TGTGCCAGTAGTACCAACAGCCCCGTCGGGGATACGCAGTATTTT.

The chain couples TRBV7-9 to TRBJ1-2; D is possibly TRBD1 (5 bases). The CDR3 is 13 amino acids. The germline V gene has CDR1 SEHNR and CDR2 FQNEAQ (reference sequence). Trimming left V 1 base short and J 4 bases short, with 7 bases between. The CDR3 spells CASSLGDGYGYTF. CDR3 nucleotides: TGTGCCAGCAGCTTAGGGGACGGCTATGGCTACACCTTC.

This clone showed up just a few times. The chain has TRBV5-6 and TRBJ2-3; TRBD1 aligns across 8 bases. Germline lookup yields CDR1 SGHDT and CDR2 YYEEEE. CDR3 length equals 17 residues. After removal of 1 base from V and 0 bases from J, the junction contained 7 bases not matched to a gene. In nucleotides, the CDR3 is TGTGCCAGCAGCTTGTTGGACAGGGCCCCCAGCACAGATACGCAGTATTTT. Protein sequence: CASSLLDRAPSTDTQYF.

The chain has TRBV5-4 and TRBJ2-1; D is undetermined. The ends were cut back, 2 bases at V and 0 bases at J, with 9 bases in the middle. The CDR3 runs to 15 residues. The germline gives CDR1 SGHNT, CDR2 YYREEE (reference sequence). The CDR3 DNA follows: TGTGCCAGCAGCTTAAGCGTCGGCTCCTACAATGAGCAGTTCTTC. Its translation is CASSLSVGSYNEQFF.

The chain combines TRBV15 with TRBJ2-5; 12 bases align to TRBD2. V lost 0 bases to trimming and J lost 1 base; unmatched junction nucleotides: 12. The germline V gene encodes CDR1 LNHNV and CDR2 YYDKDF (reference sequence). This CDR3 contains 20 residues. The CDR3 protein is CATSRDRRLAGDISQETQYF. The CDR3 nucleotides read TGTGCCACCAGCAGAGACCGGAGACTAGCGGGAGACATCTCCCAAGAGACCCAGTACTTC.

The chain has TRBV4-2 and TRBJ1-2; D is undetermined. The CDR3 covers 12 residues. Between the trimmed V and J ends, which lost 0 bases and 4 bases, there was a span of 3 bases. Germline CDR1 is LGHNA and CDR2 is YNFKEQ. The CDR3 region has the DNA TGTGCCAGCAGCCAAGACCGCTATGGCTACACCTTC. Its protein product is CASSQDRYGYTF.

This clone was counted a few times. The chain employs TRBV15 and TRBJ2-1; 8 nucleotides agree with TRBD2. Germline trimming cut 2 bases from V and 5 bases from J; bases unmatched to any gene: 11. This CDR3 spans 17 amino acids. Germline V CDR1 and CDR2: LNHNV, YYDKDF (reference sequence). The CDR3 nucleotides read TGTGCCACCAGCAGATCCGTAGGGCTAGCGGGTAACAATGAGCAGTTCTTC. It yields the protein CATSRSVGLAGNNEQFF.

This clone was counted a few times. The chain joins TRBV4-3 to TRBJ2-2; D gene ambiguous. The CDR3 spans 13 residues. CDR1 LGHNA and CDR2 YSLEER come from the germline V gene. V was pared by 1 base and J by 8 bases, with 8 bases between. The CDR3 reads CASSQALFGELFF. The CDR3 coding sequence is TGCGCCAGCAGCCAAGCTCTATTTGGGGAGCTGTTTTTT.

The rearrangement joins TRBV6-1 to TRBJ2-4; 10 positions agree with TRBD2. Germline assignment: CDR1 MNHNS and CDR2 SASEGT. The CDR3 loop spans 15 amino acids. J lost 1 base, V lost 7 bases, and 4 bases had no gene match. This CDR3 reads CASKREGRAKNIQYF. In DNA form, the CDR3 reads TGTGCCAGCAAGCGGGAGGGCCGGGCCAAAAACATTCAGTACTTC.

This clone was observed a handful of times. This chain joins TRBV9 and TRBJ1-3, with TRBD1 identical over 8 bases. The CDR3 is 16 residues long. From germline, CDR1 is SGDLS and CDR2 YYNGEE. J gave up 2 bases and V 3 bases, and 7 bases lay outside the gene matches. CDR3 amino acids: CASSGGQEFAGNTIYF. CDR3 in DNA: TGTGCCAGCAGCGGGGGACAGGAATTTGCTGGAAACACCATATATTTT.

The chain employs TRBV6-5 and TRBJ2-5; D is unresolved. Per germline, CDR1 MNHEY and CDR2 SVGAGI. V gave up 6 bases and J gave up 3 bases, with 11 bases separating them. The CDR3 is made up of 13 amino acids. CDR3 region: CASRYRVEETQYF. The CDR3 coding sequence is TGTGCCAGCAGGTACCGAGTTGAAGAGACCCAGTACTTC.

The J gene is TRBJ2-7, the V gene TRBV28; TRBD2 might be the D (6 bases). This CDR3 spans 15 amino acids. Per the germline V gene, CDR1 is MDHEN and CDR2 is SYDVKM. Trimming pared 3 bases from V and 6 bases from J, leaving 18 bases between. For the CDR3, the DNA is TGTGCCAGCAGTTTGGGCGGGACCGATTGGCGCGAGCAGTACTTC. It is translated as CASSLGGTDWREQYF.

This chain uses TRBV7-9 with TRBJ1-1; D gene uncertain. V dropped 2 bases and J dropped 7 bases, with 20 bases sitting between them. This CDR3 is built from 16 residues. Germline CDR1 reads SEHNR; CDR2 reads FQNEAQ (reference sequence). CDR3 amino acids: CASSLRRLDDVGEAFF. The CDR3 coding sequence is TGTGCCAGCAGCTTACGGCGTCTGGACGATGTGGGTGAAGCTTTCTTT.